Following are 11 T cell receptor beta chains from one sample sequenced in a study of T-cell reconstitution after alpha-beta-depleted transplantation in children. Unique molecular identifiers tagged the TCRbeta library. MiXCR, run by TCRdb on the PCR reads, gives a single entry per CDR3 protein. The profile covers approximately 800,000 distinct CDR3 sequences, with roughly 16% appearing a single time and around 4.5% taken by the ten largest. Material: PBMCs, mostly from graft donor cells, obtained 360 days after TCRalphabeta/CD19-depleted stem cell transplant. All receptors derive from a male patient aged 5 to 17 who had a stem cell transplant for acute lymphoblastic leukemia, so the T cells may come from the graft donor.

The chain carries TRBV10-2 and TRBJ1-1; 8 bases align to TRBD1. The length of the CDR3 is 15 residues. Germline CDR1 reads WSHSY; CDR2 reads SAAADI. V dropped 3 bases and J dropped 1; count of bases not matched to a gene: 4. Here the CDR3 DNA reads TGCGCCAGCAGTGATTGGGGACAGGCGAACACTGAAGCTTTCTTT. Protein: CASSDWGQANTEAFF.

This clonotype has only a few counts. The chain is built from TRBV6-5 and TRBJ1-1, with TRBD1 as a possible D gene (6 bases). CDR1 and CDR2 (germline): MNHEY, SVGAGI. Trimming removed 0 bases from V and 0 bases from J, with 8 bases in between. The CDR3 has 15 residues. CDR3 in DNA: TGTGCCAGCAGTTACTCGTCAGGGGTGAACACTGAAGCTTTCTTT. Protein: CASSYSSGVNTEAFF.

This clonotype was seen a handful of times. This chain joins TRBV7-9 and TRBJ2-3; 9 bases fit TRBD2. The CDR3 covers 16 residues. The germline CDR1 and CDR2 sequences are SEHNR and FQNEAQ (reference sequence). The ends lost 5 bases at V and 5 bases at J; junction bases unmatched: 11. The CDR3 nucleotides read TGTGCCAGCAGCCCCCACGTAGCGGGAGAACTAGATACGCAGTATTTT. Protein product: CASSPHVAGELDTQYF.

This clonotype has only a few counts. V gene TRBV14 combines with J gene TRBJ2-7; D is unresolved. The germline V gene encodes CDR1 SGHDN and CDR2 FVKESK. V was clipped by 3 bases and J by 1 base, with 16 bases between them. The CDR3 has 16 residues. The CDR3 nucleotides are TGTGCCAGCAGCCAGACCTTGGGGTGGGGTTCCTACGAGCAGTACTTC. It codes for CASSQTLGWGSYEQYF.

The chain joins TRBV18 to TRBJ2-3; D unresolved. Germline values: CDR1 KGHSH, CDR2 LQKENI. Trimming stripped 1 base from V and 2 bases from J, with 10 bases between. This CDR3 spans 15 amino acids. The CDR3 region has the DNA TGTGCCAGCTCACCACTGGGCCCCTACACAGATACGCAGTATTTT. Translating it yields CASSPLGPYTDTQYF.

The chain has TRBV5-1 and TRBJ1-5; 11 positions match TRBD1. Unmatched junction bases numbered 4, after V lost 3 bases and J lost 8 bases. CDR3 length: 14 amino acids. Germline lookup yields CDR1 SGHRS and CDR2 YFSETQ. The CDR3 loop is CASSSGQGAKPQHF. DNA for the CDR3: TGCGCCAGCAGCTCCGGACAGGGGGCTAAGCCCCAGCATTTT.

This clonotype has a handful of counts. The chain couples TRBV20-1 to TRBJ2-1; no clear D. The length of the CDR3 is 15 residues. The V end was cut by 1 base, the J end by 7 bases, with 17 bases between. Germline V gene data show CDR1 as DFQATT and CDR2 as SNEGSKA (reference sequence). CDR3 nucleotides: TGCAGTGCTAGAGTAGGGTTGAGGCTGTGGAATGAGCAGTTCTTC. It yields the protein CSARVGLRLWNEQFF.

V usage is TRBV29-1 and J usage is TRBJ2-7; D uncertain. There are 15 residues in the CDR3. V dropped 6 bases and J dropped 3 bases, with 21 bases sitting between them. The germline V gene has CDR1 SQVTM and CDR2 ANQGSEA. CDR3 nucleotide sequence: TGCAGCGTGACCGACCGCCTCTATCTCGGCTACGAGCAGTACTTC. It is translated as CSVTDRLYLGYEQYF.

This clonotype was detected a few times. The chain recombines TRBV7-3 with TRBJ2-1; TRBD2 matches at 8 bases. J gave up 6 bases and V 2 bases, and 3 bases lay outside the gene matches. The CDR3 is 14 amino acids. Germline V gene sequence: CDR1 SGHTA, CDR2 FQGTGA. The CDR3 protein is CASSLLGLANEQFF. The CDR3 DNA is TGTGCCAGCAGCTTACTCGGACTAGCCAATGAGCAGTTCTTC.

This clonotype has a handful of counts. The chain joins TRBV7-2 to TRBJ1-1; no firm D call. This CDR3 is 12 amino acids long. Germline V gene data show CDR1 as SGHTA and CDR2 as FQGNSA. With 10 bases removed from V and 1 base from J, the gap between germline ends came to 10 bases. CDR3: CATSDGNTEAFF. CDR3 bases: TGTGCCACCTCGGACGGGAACACTGAAGCTTTCTTT.

This clonotype has a handful of counts. The chain employs TRBV12-3 or TRBV12-4 and TRBJ2-7; D might be TRBD2 (6 bases). This CDR3 has 15 residues. V shed 6 bases and J shed 1 base, with 16 bases lying between them. The DNA of the CDR3 is TGTGCCAGCAGCCTTGGGGGGATAGGGTCCTACGAGCAGTACTTC. Protein product: CASSLGGIGSYEQYF.